The sequence of this T cell receptor beta chain was determined in a study of cytomegalovirus exposure and HLA in healthy donors. Every donor was a healthy person donating bone marrow. Only a few counts were recorded for this clone. PCR amplification relied on 60 Vbeta primers (plus 13 Jbeta primers). Sequencing was performed with immunoSEQ multiplex PCR; in TCRdb, only in-frame clones are kept and a portion is missing. The sample carries some 150,000 clones, around 84% recorded once. Trimming shortened V by 3 bases and J by 5 bases, and 11 bases separated the two germline ends. Germline CDR1 SGHNT, CDR2 YYREEE (reference sequence). The CDR3 has 13 residues.

The chain recombines TRBV5-4 with TRBJ1-1; no firm D call. This TCR derives from a woman under 30 in good health and CMV-seronegative. The material sequenced was PBMCs. The CDR3 coding sequence is TGTGCCAGCAGCTCCCCCGAGGTGACTGAAGCTTTCTTT. Protein: CASSSPEVTEAFF.